This T cell receptor beta chain was identified in a study of blood T cell repertoires in COVID-19. Assay: immunoSEQ multiplex PCR; the TCRdb copy retains only in-frame clones and omits some. The profile covers around 300,000 clones, with almost 90% appearing a single time and about 1.7% taken by the ten largest. V lost 4 bases, J lost 2 bases, and 5 bases stayed unmatched. The CDR3 consists of 16 residues. Germline loops: CDR1 SGHDN, CDR2 FVKESK. The sequencing sample was made of PBMCs or T cells enriched from blood (not recorded which). The chain carries TRBV14 and TRBJ1-6; TRBD1 matches 7 bases. The receptor was derived from a woman in her late teens or twenties with acute COVID-19. The DNA of the CDR3 is TGTGCCAGCAGCCGAGCACAGGGGACCTATAATTCACCCCTCCACTTT. Protein: CASSRAQGTYNSPLHF.